Listed here is a single T cell receptor beta chain. This clone was detected a few times. Its antigen remains undetermined. No per-base quality is available; no much larger clone lies one base away. Libraries were constructed by the immunoSEQ multiplex PCR assay. The paper's processing steps were these. A statistical classification framework was developed to diagnose cytomegalovirus status using the catalog of TCR beta chain sequences. Not all clones reach the TCRdb copy of this immuneACCESS table, which keeps in-frame sequences only. Checked studies attribute under half of the gap to unresolved V genes and leave the rest unexplained. V and J calls and clone size are as listed in that table; D and trimming were resolved from the DNA. The sample profile shows hundreds of thousands of clones; approximately 90% of them were found once. Clones ranked in the top ten supply over 0.75% of the sample. Its CDR3 holds 13 amino acids, cysteine through phenylalanine. Solely the CDR3 DNA is kept, with 39 bases framed from the first base. The germline V gene (reference sequence) specifies MNHEY as CDR1 and SMNVEV as CDR2. The junction shows trimming of 2 bases on V and 4 bases on J, plus 8 bases between the germline ends.

This specimen belongs to a study of cytomegalovirus exposure and HLA in healthy donors (dated by TCRdb to 2017 to 2019). Describing the broader study: A later analysis indicated that the 90 to 150 validation repertoires were generated on the platform also employed for the 700 or so repertoires of the first cohort. The study aimed to test whether cataloging public T cell receptors could reveal signatures of past pathogen exposure. A separate validation cohort of 100 to 150 different subjects was used in addition to the 666-subject first cohort. To predict cytomegalovirus infection status, the study combined high-throughput TCR immunosequencing, statistical association of individual TCRs with disease status, and machine learning. The investigation overall reported the following: All 130 or so repertoires were used to score co-occurrence in the validation cohort in a later analysis, because that analysis had no HLA typing for the cohort. A few of the identified cytomegalovirus-associated TCR beta chains were confirmed in vitro to be specific for cytomegalovirus antigens. The study gave a list of more than 150 TCR beta chains associated with cytomegalovirus. Most TCR sequences were seen in very few donors, while some public TCRs were found in many individuals. Subsequent analysis determined that TCRs grouped into clusters in the first cohort also showed a tendency toward co-occurrence across the 130 or so validation repertoires, and roughly 94% of cluster scores exceeded 0. The authors suggested that the approach could potentially be extended to other disease states and immunological phenotypes. The classifier was reported to diagnose cytomegalovirus status with high specificity and sensitivity in both the original cohort and the validation cohort.

The donors belonged to the validation cohort of 90 to 150 subjects, which was separate from the 666-subject first cohort. The clonotype originates from a woman aged 18-29 years in good health and CMV-seronegative. The rearrangement combines TRBV27 with TRBJ2-5; the D gene is possibly TRBD1, with 5 bases matching. Sequencing input: PBMCs. The CDR3 in this case is CASSLGRGETQYF. The DNA sequence reads TGTGCCAGCAGTTTAGGTAGGGGAGAGACCCAGTACTTC.